The 7 T cell receptor beta chains below all came from one sample that was sequenced in a study of early T cells in non-severe SARS-CoV-2 infection (dated by TCRdb to the early 2020s). Libraries were built with 5' RACE. The reads were generated on a NextSeq 500. TCRdb reran the public reads through fastp at Q25 and MiXCR, keeping productive beta chains. Each CDR3 protein gets just one entry, which takes the most common genes and DNA from the rows behind it. The sample table lists 100,000 to 150,000 distinct CDR3 sequences, about 16% of them with a count of one. 21% of the sample comes from the top ten. The sample comprised whole blood. Every receptor here comes from an adult who was a healthcare worker with PCR-confirmed SARS-CoV-2 infection or an uninfected control (not recorded which).

This clonotype has only a few counts. The chain uses TRBV18 and TRBJ1-1, with 7 bases aligning to TRBD1. The CDR3 loop spans 13 amino acids. Trimming at V came to 5 bases and at J to 8 bases, leaving 8 bases not matched to a gene. Germline values: CDR1 KGHSH, CDR2 LQKENI. CDR3 protein: CASSADRSKEAFF. The CDR3 DNA sequence: TGTGCCAGCTCAGCGGACAGGAGCAAAGAAGCTTTCTTT.

The V call is TRBV20-1, the J call TRBJ2-7, with a possible D match to TRBD1 (6 bases). The CDR3 totals 13 residues. The germline V gene has CDR1 DFQATT and CDR2 SNEGSKA (reference sequence). Trimming left V 6 bases short and J 7 bases short, with 19 bases between. CDR3 coding DNA: TGCAGTGCCCCCCGGCAGGGGCCCGGGGAGCAGTACTTC. It specifies CSAPRQGPGEQYF.

The CDR3 nucleotides are TGTGCCAGCAGCACTCGACAGGGCGCCTACGAGCAGTACTTC. It is translated as CASSTRQGAYEQYF. The rearrangement joins TRBV9 to TRBJ2-7; 7 bases line up with TRBD1. Unmatched junction bases numbered 6, after V lost 4 bases and J lost 2 bases. CDR1 SGDLS and CDR2 YYNGEE come from the germline V gene. The CDR3 loop spans 14 amino acids. Drawing the rest from reference TRBV9 and TRBJ2-7, the complete variable domain is DSGVTQTPKHLITATGQRVTLRCSPRSGDLSVYWYQQSLDQGLQFLIQYYNGEERAKGNILERFSAQQFPDLHSELNLSSLELGDSALYFCASSTRQGAYEQYFGPGTRLTVT.

The CDR3 loop is CATSDSGLAKNEQFF. In DNA, the CDR3 is TGTGCCACCAGTGATTCCGGACTAGCGAAGAATGAGCAGTTCTTC. The chain recombines TRBV24-1 with TRBJ2-1; 9 nucleotides agree with TRBD2. This CDR3 is 15 amino acids long. Germline-derived CDR1 and CDR2 are KGHDR and SFDVKD. The V segment lost 2 bases and the J segment 7 bases; nucleotides outside the gene matches: 5.

The gene calls are TRBV4-1 and TRBJ2-7, with D maybe TRBD1 (6 bases). The ends were cut back, 1 base at V and 7 bases at J, with 14 bases in the middle. Germline V gives CDR1 MGHRA, CDR2 YSYEKL. The CDR3 totals 14 residues. CDR3 bases: TGCGCCAGCAGCCAAGTGGGTCAGGGACAAGAGCAGTACTTC. It yields the protein CASSQVGQGQEQYF.

The chain employs TRBV12-3 or TRBV12-4 and TRBJ2-1; D is ambiguous. Trimming cost V 3 bases and J 8 bases, with 11 bases left between them. There are 13 residues in the CDR3. CDR3: CASSFPPGDEQFF. The CDR3 nucleotides read TGTGCCAGCAGTTTTCCCCCTGGAGATGAGCAGTTCTTC.

The chain uses TRBV6-1 and TRBJ2-2; 11 bases are a match to TRBD2. After removal of 4 bases from V and 8 bases from J, the junction contained 6 bases not matched to a gene. The CDR3 runs 15 residues. Germline V gene lookup returns CDR1 MNHNS and CDR2 SASEGT. Here the CDR3 DNA reads TGTGCCAGCAGTGTAGCGGGGGGGCAGTCGGGGGAGCTGTTTTTT. Translated, it gives CASSVAGGQSGELFF.